The 29 T cell receptor beta chains in this list originate from one sample, sequenced in a study of CD8+CD57+ T cells in acquired aplastic anemia. Flow cytometry had shown expanded CD8+CD57+ cells in the patients chosen for sequencing. The use of genomic DNA as template underpinned the TCR beta VDJ and CDR3 profiling. TCRdb independently ran MiXCR on the reads; one entry per CDR3 protein. The data hold some 200,000 distinct CDR3 sequences, with under 50% observed a single time. The sequencing sample was made of sorted CD4+, CD8+, or CD8+CD57+ T cells (not recorded which) from PBMCs. The receptors originated from a human donor with aplastic anemia.

This clonotype was picked up many times. V and J are TRBV7-8 and TRBJ2-3; D unclear. Trimming cost V 2 bases and J 2 bases, with 8 bases left between them. This CDR3 region has 14 residues. CDR1 and CDR2 (germline): SGHVS, FQNEAQ. The CDR3 DNA reads TGTGCCAGCAGCTTACTGCCAGACACAGATACGCAGTATTTT. Residues: CASSLLPDTDTQYF.

A note on this clonotype: Because the CDR3 is missing its conserved closing phenylalanine or tryptophan, this is likely a read error. The DNA is left out, because the CDR3 cannot be placed on it with certainty; the CDR3 is given as TCRdb lists it. This chain links TRBV20-1 with TRBJ2-7; the listed D gene, TRBD2, was not tested against the DNA. The CDR3 is 8 residues long, counting both termini. Per germline, CDR1 DFQATT and CDR2 SNEGSKA (reference sequence). The CDR3 reads CSARDRSG.

The gene calls are TRBV7-9 and TRBJ1-2; D remains ambiguous. Germline V gives CDR1 SEHNR, CDR2 FQNEAQ (reference sequence). Trimming shortened V by 1 base and J by 4 bases, and 13 bases separated the two germline ends. The length of the CDR3 is 15 residues. CDR3 DNA: TGTGCCAGCAGCTTAGAGGGCCCGGTCGGCTATGGCTACACCTTC. It codes for CASSLEGPVGYGYTF.

The chain is built from TRBV28 and TRBJ1-1, with a tentative D call TRBD1 (5 bases). The CDR3 spans 16 residues. Germline V gene data show CDR1 as MDHEN and CDR2 as SYDVKM. The V gene lost 5 bases and the J gene lost 5 bases, with 21 bases spanning the gap. The chain's CDR3 is CASSALGGGGRTEAFF. CDR3 sequence (DNA): TGTGCCAGCAGTGCCCTGGGTGGGGGTGGGAGAACTGAAGCTTTCTTT.

The sample holds many counts of this clonotype. This chain links TRBV9 with TRBJ2-7; D might be TRBD1 (5 bases). V lost 3 bases, J lost 0 bases, and 13 bases lay in between. CDR1 SGDLS and CDR2 YYNGEE come from the germline V gene. The CDR3 runs 15 residues. The CDR3 reads CASSASGQSSYEQYF. In DNA, the CDR3 is TGTGCCAGCAGCGCTTCAGGGCAGAGCTCCTACGAGCAGTACTTC.

This clonotype has only a few counts. A much bigger clone sits one base away, suggesting this may be a read error. The genes are TRBV7-9 and TRBJ1-4; D unresolved. There are 14 residues in the CDR3. Germline CDR1 and CDR2: SEHNR and FQNEAQ (reference sequence). This CDR3 reads CASSLATDNERLFF. The CDR3 DNA sequence: TGTGCCAGCAGCTTAGCAACCGATAATGAAAGACTGTTTTTT. The full variable domain, its missing parts supplied by reference TRBV7-9 and TRBJ1-4, is DTGVSQNPRHKITKRGQNVTFRCDPISEHNRLYWYRQTLGQGPEFLTYFQNEAQLEKSRLLSDRFSAERPKGSFSTLEIQRTEQGDSAMYLCASSLATDNERLFFGSGTQLSVL.

This clonotype has a handful of counts. This CDR3 is CSVELTVYGYTF. CDR3 nucleotides: TGCAGCGTTGAGCTGACAGTCTATGGCTACACCTTC. The chain recombines TRBV29-1 with TRBJ1-2, with a weak D call TRBD1 (5 bases). The CDR3 is made up of 12 amino acids. The germline gives CDR1 SQVTM, CDR2 ANQGSEA. V lost 3 bases and J lost 4, with 9 bases in between.

In its sample, this clonotype was seen many times. The rearrangement uses TRBV19 and TRBJ1-5, with D tentatively TRBD1 (5 bases). V lost 3 bases and J 5 bases, leaving 14 bases between the germline ends. The germline CDR1 and CDR2 sequences are LNHDA and SQIVND (reference sequence). The CDR3 runs 15 residues. CDR3 sequence: CASSILARADQPQHF. In nucleotides, the CDR3 is TGTGCCAGTAGTATCCTCGCCAGGGCCGATCAGCCCCAGCATTTT.

V is TRBV20-1 and J is TRBJ2-3, with D hard to call. CDR3 size: 16 residues. The V end was cut by 0 bases, the J end by 3 bases, with 16 bases between. CDR1 DFQATT and CDR2 SNEGSKA come from the germline V gene (reference sequence). CDR3 nucleotide sequence: TGCAGTGCTAGAGATGTAGGTGGCAGGTTGACAGATACGCAGTATTTT. As protein: CSARDVGGRLTDTQYF.

This clonotype appeared once. A much larger clone lies a single base off, so this may be a read error. J is TRBJ2-7 and V is TRBV4-1; D gene ambiguous. Germline CDR1 and CDR2: MGHRA and YSYEKL. V shed 3 bases and J shed 5 bases, with 17 bases lying between them. This CDR3 is built from 15 residues. The CDR3 loop reads CASSHPPGRTHEQYF. CDR3 bases: TGCGCCAGCAGCCATCCTCCGGGTCGCACCCACGAGCAGTACTTC.

The chain joins TRBV5-4 to TRBJ1-5; no firm D call. The CDR3 runs 11 residues. CDR1 is SGHNT and CDR2 is YYREEE in the germline V gene (reference sequence). The germline V and J ends were trimmed by 0 bases and 5 bases, with 0 bases remaining between them. The CDR3 coding sequence is TGTGCCAGCAGCTTGGATCAGCCCCAGCATTTT. Protein product: CASSLDQPQHF.

CDR3 nucleotides: TGCAGTGCTAGAGATCGGAAGCGATTAGTCAATGAGCAGTTCTTC. It translates to CSARDRKRLVNEQFF. V and J are TRBV20-1 and TRBJ2-1; D is undetermined. This CDR3 comprises 15 residues. Germline V CDR1 and CDR2: DFQATT, SNEGSKA (reference sequence). V was clipped by 0 bases and J by 6 bases, with 15 bases between them.

The V call is TRBV12-3 or TRBV12-4, the J call TRBJ1-6; D gene uncertain. The CDR3 spans 13 residues. V gave up 6 bases and J gave up 4 bases, with 7 bases separating them. The CDR3 loop is CASRELYNSPLHF. The CDR3 region has the DNA TGTGCCAGCAGGGAGCTTTATAATTCACCCCTCCACTTT.

This clonotype has ten or more counts. The chain employs TRBV4-1 and TRBJ1-6; possible D gene TRBD1, 5 bases. This CDR3 contains 21 residues. V lost 0 bases and J 9 bases, leaving 30 bases between the germline ends. Germline loops: CDR1 MGHRA, CDR2 YSYEKL. CDR3 nucleotides: TGCGCCAGCAGCCAAGAGTCTGTGAAAGACTTCGGCAGGGCTATAAGTTCACCCCTCCACTTT. Translation: CASSQESVKDFGRAISSPLHF.

This clonotype turned up a few times. V usage is TRBV5-4 and J usage is TRBJ1-4; TRBD1 aligns across 7 bases. This CDR3 is 15 amino acids long. Germline assignment: CDR1 SGHNT and CDR2 YYREEE (reference sequence). J was trimmed by 4 bases and V by 1 base; bases with no gene match: 4. The CDR3 bases are TGTGCCAGCAGCTTGAACAGGGGAATTAATGAAAAACTGTTTTTT. Protein sequence: CASSLNRGINEKLFF.

This clonotype was seen many times. The chain links TRBV24-1 to TRBJ1-2, with TRBD1 matching 8 bases. Trimming cost V 10 bases and J 2 bases; bases outside gene matches: 2. Per the germline V gene, CDR1 is KGHDR and CDR2 is SFDVKD. The CDR3 length is 12 residues. CDR3 sequence reads: CATQGANYGYTF. The CDR3 region has the DNA TGTGCCACTCAGGGGGCAAACTATGGCTACACCTTC.

This clonotype was observed many times. Here the CDR3 reads CASSLATGGIDEQYF. CDR3 nucleotides: TGCGCCAGCAGCTTGGCCACAGGGGGCATCGACGAGCAGTACTTC. The V and J genes are TRBV5-1 and TRBJ2-7, with 9 nucleotides matching TRBD1. The germline V gene encodes CDR1 SGHRS and CDR2 YFSETQ. Trimming at V came to 0 bases and at J to 5 bases, leaving 6 bases not matched to a gene. This CDR3 is built from 15 residues.

This clonotype has more than one count but fewer than ten. J is TRBJ2-7 and V is TRBV27; 8 bases align to TRBD1. The trim removed 4 bases at V and 7 bases at J, leaving 12 bases unmatched. The V gene's germline CDR1 is MNHEY and CDR2 SMNVEV (reference sequence). The CDR3 sequence is 15 residues long. CDR3 sequence: CASSWSSQGAGEQYF. CDR3 DNA: TGTGCCAGCAGTTGGAGTTCCCAGGGGGCTGGGGAGCAGTACTTC.

The V and J genes are TRBV2 and TRBJ2-5; 10 bases are shared with TRBD1. The V gene end was trimmed by 10 bases and the J gene end by 5 bases; junction bases not matched to a gene: 13. In germline, CDR1 is SNHLY, CDR2 FYNNEI. The CDR3 is made up of 15 amino acids. The CDR3 here is CATKQGQGIGETQYF. DNA for the CDR3: TGTGCCACCAAGCAGGGACAGGGGATAGGTGAGACCCAGTACTTC.

The chain couples TRBV6-2 or TRBV6-3 to TRBJ1-6; 9 bases match TRBD1. Trimming took 8 bases from V and 5 from J; bases not matched to a gene: 10. This CDR3 has 16 amino acids. Germline V gene data show CDR1 as MNHEY and CDR2 as SVGEGT. The CDR3 sequence is CASRFNRGLNNSPLHF. In nucleotides, the CDR3 is TGTGCCAGCCGTTTTAACAGGGGGCTTAATAATTCACCCCTCCACTTT.

The chain combines TRBV6-4 with TRBJ1-5; no clear D gene. The length of the CDR3 is 15 residues. V shed 8 bases and J shed 2 bases, with 16 bases lying between them. CDR1 MRHNA and CDR2 SNTAGT come from the germline V gene. The CDR3, as DNA: TGTGCCAGCGTCCGACGGACTGAGGGCAATCAGCCCCAGCATTTT. It specifies CASVRRTEGNQPQHF.

The rearrangement links TRBV7-2 to TRBJ1-1; the match to TRBD1 covers 8 bases. The CDR3 length is 14 residues. V gave up 5 bases and J gave up 11 bases; unmatched junction bases: 13. Germline V gene lookup returns CDR1 SGHTA and CDR2 FQGNSA. The CDR3: CASSHSDREKEAFF. The DNA for the CDR3 is TGTGCCAGCAGCCACTCGGACAGGGAAAAGGAGGCTTTCTTT.

A few counts support this clonotype. The rearrangement joins TRBV12-3 or TRBV12-4 to TRBJ1-4; no reliable D call. The CDR3 runs 14 residues. The V and J ends lost 3 bases and 7 bases respectively, with 12 bases between them. CDR3 coding DNA: TGTGCCAGCAGTTTTTCGACCGCAGGTGAAAAACTGTTTTTT. Encoded protein: CASSFSTAGEKLFF.

The V gene is TRBV28, the J gene TRBJ2-7; 9 bases align to TRBD1. J gave up 4 bases and V 6 bases, and 10 bases lay outside the gene matches. Looked up from germline, CDR1 is MDHEN and CDR2 is SYDVKM. The CDR3 sequence is 15 residues long. In nucleotides, the CDR3 is TGTGCCAGCAGATTACAGGGGGCTAGTGAGTACGAGCAGTACTTC. Its translation: CASRLQGASEYEQYF.

With respect to this clonotype: A read error is possible here, since a much larger clone lies one base away. This chain joins TRBV5-1 and TRBJ2-2; a weak D match, TRBD2 (6 bases). This CDR3 has 13 amino acids. Germline V gene sequence: CDR1 SGHRS, CDR2 YFSETQ. CDR3 sequence reads: CASSVGNTGGLFF. CDR3 nucleotide sequence: TGCGCCAGCAGCGTGGGGAACACCGGGGGGCTGTTTTTT.

This chain uses TRBV2 with TRBJ1-5; D is undetermined. CDR3 length: 14 residues. V was clipped by 4 bases and J by 5 bases, with 12 bases between them. CDR1 is SNHLY, CDR2 FYNNEI, per germline. CDR3 DNA: TGTGCCAGCAGTGTGGGCGACCGGGATCAGCCCCAGCATTTT. Its protein product is CASSVGDRDQPQHF.

The chain recombines TRBV9 with TRBJ1-6; maybe TRBD1 (5 bases). Germline V gene sequence: CDR1 SGDLS, CDR2 YYNGEE. The ends were cut back, 3 bases at V and 10 bases at J, with 17 bases in the middle. This CDR3 comprises 15 residues. DNA of the CDR3: TGTGCCAGCAGCGCTCAGGGTTCCCCTAGCTCACCCCTCCACTTT. Protein: CASSAQGSPSSPLHF. Full variable domain (missing parts from reference TRBV9 and TRBJ1-6): DSGVTQTPKHLITATGQRVTLRCSPRSGDLSVYWYQQSLDQGLQFLIQYYNGEERAKGNILERFSAQQFPDLHSELNLSSLELGDSALYFCASSAQGSPSSPLHFGNGTRLTVT.

In this sample, this clonotype turned up many times. The rearrangement uses TRBV12-3 or TRBV12-4 and TRBJ1-2, with 8 nucleotides matching TRBD1. The CDR3 runs 16 residues. The V and J ends lost 3 bases and 0 bases, in that order; junction bases with no gene match: 6. The CDR3 sequence is CASSFGTGYTNYGYTF. The CDR3 coding sequence is TGTGCCAGCAGTTTTGGGACAGGATACACTAACTATGGCTACACCTTC.

This clonotype was counted ten times or more. This rearrangement joins TRBV7-9 to TRBJ2-1; D might be TRBD1 (5 bases). The germline gives CDR1 SEHNR, CDR2 FQNEAQ (reference sequence). Between the trimmed V and J ends, which lost 1 base and 7 bases, there was a span of 8 bases. This CDR3 is built from 13 residues. CDR3 sequence: CASSLGQRNEQFF. CDR3 coding DNA: TGTGCCAGCAGCTTAGGACAGAGGAATGAGCAGTTCTTC.